One and the same sample provided the 32 T cell receptor beta chains below, sequenced in a study of blood T cell repertoires in COVID-19. Libraries were prepared by immunoSEQ multiplex PCR; TCRdb keeps only in-frame clonotypes and omits some of them. The sample lists about 250,000 clones, 65% to 90% occurring once. Sequencing used PBMCs or T cells enriched from blood (not recorded which). The receptor source for this set is a man aged 35 to 55 who had recovered from COVID-19.

In DNA form, the CDR3 reads TGCGCCAGCAGCTCAGAGGGGGCCGTGTCTAACTATGGCTACACCTTC. Translation: CASSSEGAVSNYGYTF. V gene TRBV5-1 combines with J gene TRBJ1-2; TRBD1 agrees at 7 bases. CDR3 length equals 16 residues. Germline-derived CDR1 and CDR2 are SGHRS and YFSETQ. Germline trimming cut 3 bases from V and 0 bases from J; bases unmatched to any gene: 8.

The chain joins TRBV27 to TRBJ2-7; D not certain. V was shortened by 2 bases and J by 1 base, with 9 bases between the two germline ends. Germline V gene sequence: CDR1 MNHEY, CDR2 SMNVEV (reference sequence). CDR3 length equals 14 residues. In DNA form, the CDR3 reads TGTGCCAGCAGTTTAAGGCGGAATTCCTACGAGCAGTACTTC. Amino acid sequence: CASSLRRNSYEQYF.

The J gene is TRBJ1-2, the V gene TRBV11-3; maybe TRBD1 (6 bases). V was clipped by 0 bases and J by 0 bases, with 8 bases between them. The CDR3 sequence is 15 residues long. The germline V gene encodes CDR1 SGHNT and CDR2 YENEEA. For the CDR3, the DNA is TGTGCCAGCAGCTTAGAGCGGACAGCTAACTATGGCTACACCTTC. Encoded protein: CASSLERTANYGYTF.

The count of this clone is one. CDR3 residues: CASSPPRGRAQRDYYEQYF. CDR3 DNA: TGTGCCAGCAGTCCCCCCCGGGGGAGGGCTCAGCGGGACTACTACGAGCAGTACTTC. The chain uses TRBV28 and TRBJ2-7, with TRBD2 matching over 7 bases. The V gene's germline CDR1 is MDHEN and CDR2 SYDVKM. The length of the CDR3 is 19 residues. After removal of 5 bases from V and 3 bases from J, the junction contained 22 bases not matched to a gene.

CDR3 protein: CASSFTGGDQPQHF. The CDR3 coding sequence is TGTGCCAGCTCATTCACAGGGGGCGATCAGCCCCAGCATTTT. This rearrangement joins TRBV18 to TRBJ1-5, with TRBD1 matching over 9 bases. Germline V CDR1 and CDR2: KGHSH, LQKENI. V lost 5 bases and J lost 5; bases outside the gene matches: 4. The CDR3 runs 14 residues. Filled out from reference TRBV18 and TRBJ1-5, the complete variable domain reads NAGVMQNPRHLVRRRGQEARLRCSPMKGHSHVYWYRQLPEEGLKFMVYLQKENIIDESGMPKERFSAEFPKEGPSILRIQQVVRGDSAAYFCASSFTGGDQPQHFGDGTRLSIL.

The genes are TRBV27 and TRBJ2-3, with 10 bases matching TRBD2. There are 15 residues in the CDR3. Germline trimming cut 5 bases from V and 0 bases from J; bases unmatched to any gene: 2. Germline assignment: CDR1 MNHEY and CDR2 SMNVEV (reference sequence). The CDR3 region is CASSGTSDSTDTQYF. The CDR3 DNA sequence: TGTGCCAGCAGTGGGACTAGCGATAGCACAGATACGCAGTATTTT.

The chain couples TRBV7-3 to TRBJ2-7, with 7 bases identical to TRBD1. Germline CDR1 and CDR2: SGHTA and FQGTGA. CDR3 size: 16 residues. V trimming: 1 base; J trimming: 3 bases; junction bases outside the gene matches: 9. CDR3 protein: CASSLSSGQEFYEQYF. The DNA for the CDR3 is TGTGCCAGCAGCTTAAGCTCCGGACAGGAGTTCTACGAGCAGTACTTC.

The V and J genes are TRBV12-3 or TRBV12-4 and TRBJ1-5; 8 nucleotides align to TRBD1. V dropped 6 bases and J dropped 5; count of bases not matched to a gene: 3. This CDR3 has 13 residues. In DNA form, the CDR3 reads TGTGCCAGCAGCCAGGGGGCTTATCAGCCCCAGCATTTT. It translates to CASSQGAYQPQHF.

This clone is a singleton in its sample. The chain couples TRBV5-1 to TRBJ2-7; the match to TRBD2 covers 7 bases. The germline CDR1 and CDR2 sequences are SGHRS and YFSETQ. J lost 0 bases, V lost 4 bases, and 10 bases had no gene match. The CDR3 length is 16 residues. CDR3 sequence: CASSPVTAGVSYEQYF. CDR3 in DNA: TGCGCCAGCAGCCCCGTGACTGCGGGGGTCTCCTACGAGCAGTACTTC.

This chain's CDR3 is CASSQDRGVDTGELFF. The CDR3 DNA reads as TGTGCCAGCAGCCAAGATCGGGGAGTTGACACCGGGGAGCTGTTTTTT. V and J are TRBV3-1 (or the pseudogene TRBV3-2) and TRBJ2-2, with D perhaps matching TRBD2 (5 bases). Germline assignment: CDR1 LGHDT and CDR2 YNNKEL (reference sequence). The length of the CDR3 is 16 residues. V was clipped by 0 bases and J by 3 bases, with 11 bases between them.

This clone was recorded a few times. This chain joins TRBV15 and TRBJ2-2; D might be TRBD2 (6 bases). V was clipped by 4 bases and J by 3 bases, with 12 bases between them. From germline, CDR1 is LNHNV and CDR2 YYDKDF (reference sequence). This CDR3 spans 15 amino acids. CDR3 in amino acids: CATSMGLGDTGELFF. The CDR3 DNA reads as TGTGCCACCAGCATGGGACTGGGAGACACCGGGGAGCTGTTTTTT.

The DNA for the CDR3 is TGTGCCACGCCGTCTGGGCCACGGCAAGAGCAGTACTTC. Amino acid sequence: CATPSGPRQEQYF. The chain combines TRBV21-1 with TRBJ2-7; no check of the table's D call, TRBD1, against the DNA was made. TRBV21-1 counts as a pseudogene. This CDR3 comprises 13 residues.

Notes on this clone: Other nucleotide sequences from this sample produce the same CDR3. The chain joins TRBV30 to TRBJ2-1, with 7 bases aligning to TRBD2. Germline CDR1 reads GTSNPN; CDR2 reads SVGIG (reference sequence). The junction had 1 base not matched to a gene; V was cut back by 4 bases and J by 4 bases. The CDR3 totals 12 residues. In DNA, the CDR3 is TGTGCCTGGACTAGCGGATACAATGAGCAGTTCTTC. Its protein is CAWTSGYNEQFF. The full variable domain, in which reference TRBV30 and TRBJ2-1 provide the parts outside the CDR3, is SQTIHQWPATLVQPVGSPLSLECTVEGTSNPNLYWYRQAAGRGLQLLFYSVGIGQISSEVPQNLSASRPQDRQFILSSKKLLLSDSGFYLCAWTSGYNEQFFGPGTRLTVL.

This clone was counted a single time. The same CDR3 arises from other DNA sequences in this sample as well. This chain joins TRBV18 and TRBJ1-4, with D possibly matching TRBD1 (5 bases). Germline CDR1 reads KGHSH; CDR2 reads LQKENI. The CDR3 totals 14 residues. The V gene lost 2 bases and the J gene lost 4 bases, with 8 bases spanning the gap. CDR3 protein: CASSPRQINEKLFF. CDR3 coding DNA: TGTGCCAGCTCACCAAGACAGATTAATGAAAAACTGTTTTTT.

The chain has TRBV7-6 and TRBJ2-2; 11 bases line up with TRBD2. Looked up from germline, CDR1 is SGHVS and CDR2 is FNYEAQ. This CDR3 has 16 residues. Losses at the gene ends were 3 bases for V and 4 bases for J; bases not matched to a gene: 4. CDR3 DNA sequence: TGTGCCAGCAGCTTTAGCGGGGGGGCGTTCACCGGGGAGCTGTTTTTT. It specifies CASSFSGGAFTGELFF.

J is TRBJ2-7 and V is TRBV10-1; TRBD1 matches 7 bases. J was trimmed by 4 bases and V by 6 bases; bases with no gene match: 6. This CDR3 is built from 13 residues. Germline CDR1 and CDR2: WNHNN and SYGVQD (reference sequence). CDR3 loop: CASRNRGEYEQYF. As DNA, the CDR3 is TGCGCCAGCAGAAACAGGGGAGAATACGAGCAGTACTTC.

In DNA form, the CDR3 reads TGTGCCAGCACCGTAGTACTCGGGAGCAATCAGCCCCAGCATTTT. It translates to CASTVVLGSNQPQHF. This rearrangement joins TRBV2 to TRBJ1-5; D remains ambiguous. Trimming left V 7 bases short and J 1 base short, with 14 bases between. The germline CDR1 and CDR2 sequences are SNHLY and FYNNEI. This CDR3 is built from 15 residues.

This clone was seen a single time. V gene TRBV4-2 combines with J gene TRBJ1-6; TRBD1 matches at 7 bases. Germline V CDR1 and CDR2: LGHNA, YNFKEQ. This CDR3 has 15 amino acids. Unmatched junction bases numbered 5, after V lost 4 bases and J lost 5 bases. The CDR3 sequence: CASSPDRVDNSPLHF. In nucleotides, the CDR3 is TGTGCCAGCAGCCCCGACAGGGTCGATAATTCACCCCTCCACTTT.

The gene calls are TRBV19 and TRBJ2-1; 10 bases are shared with TRBD2. Per the germline V gene, CDR1 is LNHDA and CDR2 is SQIVND (reference sequence). J was trimmed by 1 base and V by 1 base; bases with no gene match: 1. This CDR3 region has 16 residues. CDR3 region: CASSIASGGSYNEQFF. The CDR3 DNA sequence: TGTGCCAGTAGTATAGCTAGCGGGGGTTCCTACAATGAGCAGTTCTTC.

The chain links TRBV6-6 to TRBJ1-1; 7 nucleotides line up with TRBD1. This CDR3 contains 15 residues. Looked up from germline, CDR1 is MNHNY and CDR2 is SVGAGI (reference sequence). J lost 4 bases, V lost 5 bases, and 10 bases had no gene match. The CDR3 protein is CASSGTGVGGTEAFF. Here the CDR3 DNA reads TGTGCCAGCAGTGGCACAGGGGTCGGGGGCACTGAAGCTTTCTTT.

The chain employs TRBV7-6 and TRBJ1-1; TRBD1 agrees at 11 bases. The J segment lost 6 bases and the V segment lost 2 bases, leaving 5 bases of the junction unmatched. Germline CDR1 reads SGHVS; CDR2 reads FNYEAQ. CDR3 length: 15 amino acids. CDR3 residues: CASSLYGTGGAEAFF. The CDR3 DNA follows: TGTGCCAGCAGCTTATATGGGACAGGGGGAGCTGAAGCTTTCTTT.

This chain links TRBV5-1 with TRBJ2-1, with D perhaps matching TRBD2 (6 bases). CDR3 length: 15 amino acids. V lost 0 bases to trimming and J lost 4 bases, with 11 bases between them. Per the germline V gene, CDR1 is SGHRS and CDR2 is YFSETQ. CDR3 sequence (DNA): TGCGCCAGCAGCTTGGGGGCTAGCGTTTACAATGAGCAGTTCTTC. It codes for CASSLGASVYNEQFF.

V is TRBV5-1 and J is TRBJ1-2; a weak D match, TRBD1 (5 bases). V was clipped by 1 base and J by 4 bases, with 11 bases between them. The CDR3 totals 14 residues. The germline CDR1 and CDR2 sequences are SGHRS and YFSETQ. Here the CDR3 DNA reads TGCGCCAGCAGCTTGACCGGGGGTGGCTATGGCTACACCTTC. As protein: CASSLTGGGYGYTF.

The chain couples TRBV7-9 to TRBJ2-7; perhaps TRBD1 as D (6 bases). V was clipped by 4 bases and J by 7 bases, with 8 bases between them. CDR3 length: 11 amino acids. Germline V gene lookup returns CDR1 SEHNR and CDR2 FQNEAQ (reference sequence). The CDR3 coding sequence is TGTGCCAGCAGCTCTCAGGGGGAGCAGTACTTC. The encoded protein is CASSSQGEQYF.

This sequence joins TRBV11-3 and TRBJ2-7, with D maybe TRBD2 (5 bases). Germline V lookup: CDR1 SGHNT, CDR2 YENEEA. This CDR3 comprises 13 residues. The V end lost 5 bases, the J end lost 2 bases, and 10 bases lay between the germline ends. As DNA, the CDR3 is TGTGCCAGCAGCCCGGGAAATACCTACGAGCAGTACTTC. It codes for CASSPGNTYEQYF. The variable domain in full, with the rest retrieved from reference TRBV11-3 and TRBJ2-7, is EAGVVQSPRYKIIEKKQPVAFWCNPISGHNTLYWYLQNLGQGPELLIRYENEEAVDDSQLPKDRFSAERLKGVDSTLKIQPAELGDSAVYLCASSPGNTYEQYFGPGTRLTVT.

This clone came up once. This sequence joins TRBV2 and TRBJ1-5, with 7 bases aligning to TRBD1. There are 14 residues in the CDR3. CDR1 and CDR2 (germline): SNHLY, FYNNEI. J gave up 4 bases and V 4 bases, and 4 bases lay outside the gene matches. The CDR3 DNA reads as TGTGCCAGCAGTGGACAGGGAGGAAATCAGCCCCAGCATTTT. Amino acids: CASSGQGGNQPQHF.

This chain uses TRBV6-5 with TRBJ2-1; 9 positions agree with TRBD2. This CDR3 region has 14 residues. J gave up 9 bases and V 7 bases, and 10 bases lay outside the gene matches. From germline, CDR1 is MNHEY and CDR2 SVGAGI. The CDR3 protein is CASTLTGTSTEQFF. As DNA, the CDR3 is TGTGCCAGCACCCTGACAGGGACTAGCACTGAGCAGTTCTTC.

The chain uses TRBV28 and TRBJ1-5, with unresolved D. V was trimmed by 4 bases and J by 1 base, leaving 17 bases between them. From germline, CDR1 is MDHEN and CDR2 SYDVKM. The CDR3 totals 17 residues. CDR3 sequence (DNA): TGTGCCAGCAGTTCCCAGACGGGGTTAGGGAGCAATCAGCCCCAGCATTTT. This translates into CASSSQTGLGSNQPQHF.

This clone appeared a single time. The chain carries TRBV10-3 and TRBJ2-7; possible D gene TRBD2, 5 bases. CDR3 length equals 15 residues. Germline CDR1 ENHRY, CDR2 SYGVKD. Trimming took 3 bases from V and 3 from J, leaving 15 bases between them. The chain's CDR3 is CAISDPDGEGYEQYF. As DNA, the CDR3 is TGTGCCATCAGTGACCCGGACGGTGAGGGCTACGAGCAGTACTTC.

The V call is TRBV4-2, the J call TRBJ1-4; D unclear. V was shortened by 0 bases and J by 8 bases, with 19 bases between the two germline ends. Germline V gene sequence: CDR1 LGHNA, CDR2 YNFKEQ. The CDR3 extends over 17 amino acids. This CDR3 is CASSQDQKMEAGEKLFF. The CDR3 DNA reads TGTGCCAGCAGCCAAGATCAAAAAATGGAGGCGGGGGAAAAACTGTTTTTT.

This clone was seen a single time. The chain has TRBV28 and TRBJ1-2; 7 positions match TRBD1. Germline V gives CDR1 MDHEN, CDR2 SYDVKM. Trimming took 9 bases from V and 7 from J; bases not matched to a gene: 17. CDR3 length: 15 residues. CDR3 nucleotides: TGTGCCAGTTCGACCGGGACAGCAGTAAAGGGTGGCTACACCTTC. Residues: CASSTGTAVKGGYTF.

In its sample, this clone was seen a few times. This could be a read error, since a much larger clone is one nucleotide away. The chain carries TRBV2 and TRBJ1-1; possibly TRBD1 for D (6 bases). Germline V gene sequence: CDR1 SNHLY, CDR2 FYNNEI. The V end was cut by 6 bases, the J end by 1 base, with 9 bases between. The CDR3 sequence is 13 residues long. The CDR3 region has the DNA TGTGCCAGCAGCGAACAGGGGAACACTGAAGCTTTCTTT. Amino acid sequence: CASSEQGNTEAFF.